This record looks at one T cell receptor (beta chain) sequence and its context. This specimen comes from a study of blood T cell repertoires in COVID-19. Across the whole study: Sites across the United States, Italy and Spain contributed samples from acute and convalescent COVID-19.

This CDR3 contains 15 residues. The junction had 6 bases not matched to a gene; V was cut back by 8 bases and J by 8 bases. CDR1 and CDR2 (germline): WNHNN, SYGVQD (reference sequence). Per the original data handling: How many nucleated cells were present was estimated from reference gene primer amplification. The repertoire was sequenced with immunoSEQ multiplex PCR; TCRdb's copy has only in-frame clones and lacks some. The V and J calls and clone size were taken over from that table, and D and trimming were inferred from the DNA. Found here are more than 300,000 clones, under 90% of them singletons; the top ten hold roughly a tenth.

J is TRBJ2-1 and V is TRBV10-1; 16 bases agree with TRBD2. The sequence came from a woman between 25 and 40 years old who had recovered from COVID-19. What was sequenced was PBMCs or T cells enriched from blood (not recorded which). CDR3 amino acids: CASGRGTSGRDEQFF. CDR3 nucleotides: TGCGCCAGCGGAAGAGGGACTAGCGGGAGGGATGAGCAGTTCTTC.